The rows below give T cell receptor beta chains drawn from one sample of a study of shared clonotypes between healthy human individuals. The protocol was immunoSEQ multiplex PCR, while the TCRdb copy is restricted to in-frame clones and leaves out a portion. The table includes approximately 2.5 million clones, roughly 93% detected once. Input material: naive CD4+ T cells from PBMCs. The receptors stem from a man aged 18 to 29 in good health. Some clones in this sample may be carry-over from other donors' samples. The CDR3 runs from the conserved cysteine through the conserved F or W. A D gene is named only where the DNA matches it firmly. Where a row states a size, it is once, few, many or the class of an expanded clone; other rows omit it.

v_gene	d_gene	abundance	j_gene	CDR3nt	CDR3aa
TRBV15	-	-	TRBJ2-4	TGTGCCACCAGCAGAGGACAGTTAGCCAAAAACATTCAGTACTTC	CATSRGQLAKNIQYF
TRBV19	TRBD2	once	TRBJ2-5	TGTGCCAGTAGTGCCCAGGGACTAGCGGGGACCCAGTACTTC	CASSAQGLAGTQYF
TRBV28	-	-	TRBJ1-3	TGTGCCAGCAGTTCCCGTGCGGGCTCTGGAAACACCATATATTTT	CASSSRAGSGNTIYF
TRBV6-7	-	-	TRBJ1-2	TGTGCCAGCAGTTACTGGGACAATGGGTCTCACTATGGCTACACCTTC	CASSYWDNGSHYGYTF
TRBV5-1	-	-	TRBJ2-6	TGCGCCAGCAGCTTACAAACTGGGGCCAACGTCCTGACTTTC	CASSLQTGANVLTF
TRBV5-1	-	-	TRBJ2-6	TGCGCCAGCAGCTTCCCAGACAACTCTGGGGCCAACGTCCTGACTTTC	CASSFPDNSGANVLTF
TRBV5-1	TRBD2	-	TRBJ2-5	TGCGCCAGCAGCTTGGGTAGCGGGATGGGGGAGACCCAGTACTTC	CASSLGSGMGETQYF
TRBV9	TRBD1	-	TRBJ2-7	TGTGCCAGCAGCGTAGCTACAGGGGGCCCCTACGAGCAGTACTTC	CASSVATGGPYEQYF
TRBV28	TRBD2	-	TRBJ2-4	TGTGCCAGCCGCGGGGGGGTAGCCAAAAACATTCAGTACTTC	CASRGGVAKNIQYF
TRBV5-1	-	-	TRBJ2-7	TGCGCCAGCAGCTTTAGGACGGCGACCTACGAGCAGTACTTC	CASSFRTATYEQYF
TRBV7-9	TRBD1	-	TRBJ1-3	TGTGCCAGCAGCTCTAGGACAGGGCATGGAAACACCATATATTTT	CASSSRTGHGNTIYF
TRBV11-3	-	-	TRBJ2-7	TGTGCCAGCAGCTTGGGGGCTAGCTCCTACGAGCAGTACTTC	CASSLGASSYEQYF
TRBV7-3	-	-	TRBJ2-6	TGTGCCAGCAGCCCGGACAGTTCGGCCAACGTCCTGACTTTC	CASSPDSSANVLTF
TRBV5-8	-	-	TRBJ1-5	TGTGCCAGCAGCTTGTTCCGAATGTCGGGCCAGCATTTT	CASSLFRMSGQHF
TRBV5-5	TRBD2	once	TRBJ2-1	TGTGCCAGCACCCTAGCGGGGGCAATGAGTTACGAGGAGTTCTTC	CASTLAGAMSYEEFF
TRBV5-1	TRBD2	-	TRBJ2-5	TGCGCCAGCAGCTTCGGGACTAGCGTCCCAGAGACCCAGTACTTC	CASSFGTSVPETQYF
TRBV7-9	TRBD1	-	TRBJ1-2	TGTGCCAGCAGCATGGACAGGTACGACTATGGCTACACCTTC	CASSMDRYDYGYTF
TRBV15	TRBD2	-	TRBJ2-1	TGTGCCACCAGCAGAGTACTAGCGGGAAGCTCCTACAATGAGCAGTTCTTC	CATSRVLAGSSYNEQFF
TRBV5-6	-	-	TRBJ2-3	TGTGCCAGCAGCTTAGAACGCCGAACAGATACGCAGTATTTT	CASSLERRTDTQYF
TRBV30	-	once	TRBJ2-3	TGTGCCTGGAGTTCAACCAGAGATACGCAGTATTTT	CAWSSTRDTQYF
TRBV15	-	-	TRBJ2-6	TGTGCCACCAGCAGAGATCGAGCGGCATCCAGCTCTGGGGCCAACGTCCTGACTTTC	CATSRDRAASSSGANVLTF
TRBV6-1	-	-	TRBJ1-1	TGTGCCAGCAGCCTGGGGGGGGCCGGGAACACTGAAGCTTTCTTT	CASSLGGAGNTEAFF
TRBV7-2	TRBD2	-	TRBJ2-7	TGTGCCAGCAGCTCTGGACTAGCGGGAGTGGGTTCCTACGAGCAGTACTTC	CASSSGLAGVGSYEQYF
TRBV4-2	-	-	TRBJ1-1	TGTGCCAGCAGCCACCCAAGAAGGGGCGCCGTCGGCACTGAAGCTTTCTTT	CASSHPRRGAVGTEAFF
TRBV5-8	-	-	TRBJ2-6	TGTGCCAGCAGCTTGGTGGGGGGCGCTGGGGCCAACGTCCTGACTTTC	CASSLVGGAGANVLTF
TRBV28	-	-	TRBJ1-1	TGTGCCAGCAGTTCTGGGCCGGGTGAAGCTTTCTTT	CASSSGPGEAFF
TRBV5-1	-	-	TRBJ2-7	TGCGCCAGCAGCTTGGTTGGCGGAAGCTCCTACGAGCAGTACTTC	CASSLVGGSSYEQYF
TRBV11-2	TRBD2	few	TRBJ2-1	TGTGCCAGCAGCTTAGCCGGGCTAGCGGGTTACAATGAGCAGTTCTTC	CASSLAGLAGYNEQFF
TRBV6-5	TRBD1	-	TRBJ2-2	TGTGCCAGCAGCGTAAACAGGGGTACCGGGGAGCTGTTTTTT	CASSVNRGTGELFF
TRBV4-2	TRBD2	-	TRBJ2-1	TGTGCCAGCAGCCCGAAAGGACTAGCGGGAGGCAATGAGCAGTTCTTC	CASSPKGLAGGNEQFF
TRBV28	TRBD1	-	TRBJ2-7	TGTGCCAGCAGTCGACAGGGCCTCCCCTACGAGCAGTACTTC	CASSRQGLPYEQYF
TRBV7-9	-	-	TRBJ2-7	TGTGCCAGCAGCTTAAAAGGGGGTCAATACGAGCAGTACTTC	CASSLKGGQYEQYF
TRBV28	TRBD1	-	TRBJ1-5	TGTGCCAGCATGGACAGGTCCATTCAGCCCCAGCATTTT	CASMDRSIQPQHF
TRBV19	-	once	TRBJ1-4	TGTGCCAGTAGTCCTTGGGGCGCCGTGGTAGAAAAACTGTTTTTT	CASSPWGAVVEKLFF
TRBV29-1	-	-	TRBJ1-2	TGCAGCGTTGGTCCAAGACAGACTACTAACTATGGCTACACCTTC	CSVGPRQTTNYGYTF
TRBV9	-	-	TRBJ2-3	TGTGCCAGCAGCGCCGGAGGGGACATAATTACAGATACGCAGTATTTT	CASSAGGDIITDTQYF
TRBV9	TRBD2	-	TRBJ2-1	TGTGCCAGCAGCGGCACTAGCGGCACCTACAATGAGCAGTTCTTC	CASSGTSGTYNEQFF